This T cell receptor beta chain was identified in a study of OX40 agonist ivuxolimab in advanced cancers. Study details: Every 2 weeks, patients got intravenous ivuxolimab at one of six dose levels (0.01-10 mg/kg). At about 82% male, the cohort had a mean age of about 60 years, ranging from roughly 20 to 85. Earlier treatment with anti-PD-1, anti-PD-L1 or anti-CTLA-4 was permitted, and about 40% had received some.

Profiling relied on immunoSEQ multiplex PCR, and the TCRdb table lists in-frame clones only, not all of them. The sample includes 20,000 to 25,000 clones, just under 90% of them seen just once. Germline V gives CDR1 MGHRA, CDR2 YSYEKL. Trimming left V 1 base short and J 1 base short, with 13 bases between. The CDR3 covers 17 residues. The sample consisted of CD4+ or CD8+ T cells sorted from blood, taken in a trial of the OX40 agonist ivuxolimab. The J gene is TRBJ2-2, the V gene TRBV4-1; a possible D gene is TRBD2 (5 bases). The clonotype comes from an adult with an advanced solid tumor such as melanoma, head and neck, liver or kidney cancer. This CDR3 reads CASSQVGVVQNTGELFF. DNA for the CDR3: TGCGCCAGCAGCCAAGTCGGGGTAGTGCAGAACACCGGGGAGCTGTTTTTT.